The entry below describes one TCR beta chain. What it recognizes is unknown. The data stem from a study of graft-versus-host responses after intestinal transplantation. On the study more broadly: Recipients were given multivisceral, liver-intestinal, or isolated intestinal transplants. Anti-thymocyte globulin induction was given to all recipients, followed by tacrolimus and steroids for two to four years. Overall study findings and caveats: Ileal or blood samples showed some GvH clones first, and such clones were also found in recipient marrow.

Assay: immunoSEQ multiplex PCR; the TCRdb copy retains only in-frame clones and omits some. The sample carries around 54,000 clones, roughly nine tenths recorded once. Germline CDR1 SGHRS, CDR2 YFSETQ. CDR3 length: 13 residues. Trimming removed 2 bases from V and 5 bases from J, with 10 bases in between. This chain links TRBV5-1 with TRBJ2-5; D perhaps matches TRBD2 (5 bases). The TCR originated in a human patient who received an intestinal transplant, so some T cells may come from the graft donor. Sequencing was performed on PBMCs, taken roughly 660 days after intestinal transplant. The CDR3 sequence is CASSFGSRETQYF. The CDR3, as DNA: TGCGCCAGCAGCTTTGGGAGCCGGGAGACCCAGTACTTC.